The sequence of this T cell receptor beta chain was determined in a study of blood T cell repertoires in COVID-19. The table came from immunoSEQ multiplex PCR; TCRdb's copy has only in-frame clones and leaves some out. Among 180,000 or so clones listed, roughly 87% were seen once. The germline V gene encodes CDR1 SQVTM and CDR2 ANQGSEA. The CDR3 sequence is 12 residues long. J gave up 6 bases and V 3 bases, and 4 bases lay outside the gene matches. This clonotype originated in a man between 50 and 59 years old who had recovered from COVID-19. This chain joins TRBV29-1 and TRBJ2-7, with TRBD1 identical over 8 bases. Input material: PBMCs or T cells enriched from blood (not recorded which). The CDR3: CSVEAGGSEQYF. The CDR3 bases are TGCAGCGTTGAGGCAGGGGGCAGCGAGCAGTACTTC.